These T cell receptor beta chains were read from a single sample in a study of shared clonotypes between healthy human individuals. Method: immunoSEQ multiplex PCR; TCRdb's copy keeps in-frame clones and lacks some. The table lists roughly 700,000 clones, 74% of them singletons. Material: memory CD4+ T cells sorted from blood. These receptors all stem from a woman in her twenties or thirties in good health. The CDR3 runs from the conserved cysteine through the conserved F or W. A D gene is named only where the DNA matches it firmly. Size tells how often a clone was seen (once, few, many) or the class of an expanded clone, and some rows leave it out.

d_call: -
j_call: TRBJ2-7
v_call: TRBV7-2
clone_size: few
cdr3_nt: TGTGCCAGCAGCTCCGACTTCAACCCGACATACGAGCAGTACTTC
cdr3_aa: CASSSDFNPTYEQYF

d_call: TRBD1
j_call: TRBJ1-1
v_call: TRBV28
clone_size: -
cdr3_nt: TGTGCCAGCAGGCGTCCGGGACAGGGAGAGATTGAAGCTTTCTTT
cdr3_aa: CASRRPGQGEIEAFF

d_call: -
j_call: TRBJ1-2
v_call: TRBV13
clone_size: -
cdr3_nt: TGTGCCAGCAGCCACGGGGGGGCGGGCAAGTATGGCTACACCTTC
cdr3_aa: CASSHGGAGKYGYTF

d_call: -
j_call: TRBJ1-5
v_call: TRBV5-8
clone_size: -
cdr3_nt: TGTGCCAGCAGCTACGGACACCCGAATCAGCCCCAGCATTTT
cdr3_aa: CASSYGHPNQPQHF

d_call: TRBD1
j_call: TRBJ2-2
v_call: TRBV6-5
clone_size: -
cdr3_nt: TGTGCCAGCAAAAGGTCCAGGGGGCAGTCCGGGGAGCTGTTTTTT
cdr3_aa: CASKRSRGQSGELFF

d_call: -
j_call: TRBJ2-6
v_call: TRBV27
clone_size: -
cdr3_nt: TGTGCCAGCAGTTTATCAAGGACCGGGGCCAACGTCCTGACTTTC
cdr3_aa: CASSLSRTGANVLTF

d_call: -
j_call: TRBJ1-1
v_call: TRBV4-2
clone_size: -
cdr3_nt: TGTGCCAGCAGCCATTACGACGGGAACACTGAAGCTTTCTTT
cdr3_aa: CASSHYDGNTEAFF

d_call: TRBD1
j_call: TRBJ1-1
v_call: TRBV7-8
clone_size: -
cdr3_nt: TGTGCCAGCAGCTTAGCTCGGGTCAGGGGGCGAGACACTGAAGCTTTCTTT
cdr3_aa: CASSLARVRGRDTEAFF

d_call: -
j_call: TRBJ1-4
v_call: TRBV6-1
clone_size: -
cdr3_nt: TGTGCCAGCAGTGAAAAGGTCAGGGGCTTCACAACTAATGAAAAACTGTTTTTT
cdr3_aa: CASSEKVRGFTTNEKLFF

d_call: TRBD2
j_call: TRBJ2-2
v_call: TRBV6-5
clone_size: few
cdr3_nt: TGTGCCAGCAGATATACTAGCGGAGAGACCGGGGAGCTGTTTTTT
cdr3_aa: CASRYTSGETGELFF

d_call: -
j_call: TRBJ2-1
v_call: TRBV9
clone_size: -
cdr3_nt: TGTGCCAGCAGCGTAGAGGCTCGCTCCTACAATGAGCAGTTCTTC
cdr3_aa: CASSVEARSYNEQFF

d_call: TRBD2
j_call: TRBJ2-3
v_call: TRBV13
clone_size: -
cdr3_nt: TGTGCCAGCAGCTTAGGCCTAGCGGGAGTCGCAGATACGCAGTATTTT
cdr3_aa: CASSLGLAGVADTQYF

d_call: TRBD1
j_call: TRBJ2-6
v_call: TRBV2
clone_size: -
cdr3_nt: TGTGCCAGCAGTGGACAGGGGGTAAGGGGAGGGGCCAACGTCCTGACTTTC
cdr3_aa: CASSGQGVRGGANVLTF